This record looks at one T cell receptor beta chain sequence and its context. The data belong to a study of blood T cell repertoires in COVID-19. Germline CDR1 SGDLS, CDR2 YYNGEE. Trimming took off 0 bases at V and 8 bases at J, with 15 bases between the two ends. CDR3 length: 15 residues. Some clones are missing from TCRdb's copy, which holds only in-frame ones; the method was immunoSEQ multiplex PCR. The table has 50,000 to 65,000 clones, over 80% seen once. Source material: peripheral blood. The source of this sequence is a woman aged 60 to 75 with active or convalescent COVID-19. V gene TRBV9 combines with J gene TRBJ2-1; D might be TRBD2 (5 bases). The CDR3 loop is CASSVATGTIYEQFF. In DNA, the CDR3 is TGTGCCAGCAGCGTAGCTACGGGAACAATCTATGAGCAGTTCTTC. Full variable domain (rest looked up from reference TRBV9 and TRBJ2-1): DSGVTQTPKHLITATGQRVTLRCSPRSGDLSVYWYQQSLDQGLQFLIQYYNGEERAKGNILERFSAQQFPDLHSELNLSSLELGDSALYFCASSVATGTIYEQFFGPGTRLTVL.